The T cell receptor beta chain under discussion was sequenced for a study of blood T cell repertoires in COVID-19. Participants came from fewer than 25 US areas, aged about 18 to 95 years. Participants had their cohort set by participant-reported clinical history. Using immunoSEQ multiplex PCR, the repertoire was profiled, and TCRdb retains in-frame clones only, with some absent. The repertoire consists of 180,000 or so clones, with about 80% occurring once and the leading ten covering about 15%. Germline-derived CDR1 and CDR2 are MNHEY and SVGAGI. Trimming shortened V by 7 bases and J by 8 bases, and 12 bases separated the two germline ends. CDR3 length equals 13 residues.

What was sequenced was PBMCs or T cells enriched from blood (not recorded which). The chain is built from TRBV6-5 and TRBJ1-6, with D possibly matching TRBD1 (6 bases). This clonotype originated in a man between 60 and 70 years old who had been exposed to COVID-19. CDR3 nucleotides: TGTGCCAGCAAGCAGGGGAGCTATTCACCCCTCCACTTT. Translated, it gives CASKQGSYSPLHF.